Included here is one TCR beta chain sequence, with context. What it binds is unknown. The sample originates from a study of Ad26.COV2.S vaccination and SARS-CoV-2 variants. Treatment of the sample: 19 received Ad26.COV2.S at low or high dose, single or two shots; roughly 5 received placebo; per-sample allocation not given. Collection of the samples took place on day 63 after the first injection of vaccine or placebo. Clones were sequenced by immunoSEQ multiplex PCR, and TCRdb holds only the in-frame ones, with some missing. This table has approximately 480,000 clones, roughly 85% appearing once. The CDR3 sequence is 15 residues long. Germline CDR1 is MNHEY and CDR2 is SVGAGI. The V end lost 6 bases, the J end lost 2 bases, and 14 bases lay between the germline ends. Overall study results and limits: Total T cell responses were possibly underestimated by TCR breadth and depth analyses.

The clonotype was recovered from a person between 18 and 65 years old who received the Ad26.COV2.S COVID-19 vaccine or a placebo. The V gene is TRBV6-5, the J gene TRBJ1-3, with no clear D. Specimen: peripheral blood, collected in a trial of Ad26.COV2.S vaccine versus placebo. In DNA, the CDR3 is TGTGCCAGCAGGGGATCCGGGCTGCCTGGAAACACCATATATTTT. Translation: CASRGSGLPGNTIYF.